These 20 T cell receptor beta chains were sequenced from one sample in a study of T cell repertoires in cytomegalovirus infection. TCRdb independently ran MiXCR on the reads; one entry per CDR3 protein. The sample lists nearly 550,000 distinct CDR3 sequences; 16% were seen once. The sequencing sample was made of CD8+ T cells from PBMCs. The receptors originated from a human donor in good health (CMV status not recorded). Some clones in this sample may be carry-over from other donors' samples.

This clonotype was seen a handful of times. This chain uses TRBV28 with TRBJ2-5; D gene unclear. This CDR3 has 13 residues. Germline V gene data show CDR1 as MDHEN and CDR2 as SYDVKM. Trimming cost V 3 bases and J 2 bases, with 7 bases left between them. The CDR3 DNA is TGTGCCAGCAGTTTTGACTCGCAAGAGACCCAGTACTTC. The encoded protein is CASSFDSQETQYF.

This clonotype showed up just a few times. The chain combines TRBV15 with TRBJ1-5; a weak D match, TRBD1 (5 bases). V was pared by 2 bases and J by 5 bases, with 16 bases between. The CDR3 length is 16 residues. The germline gives CDR1 LNHNV, CDR2 YYDKDF (reference sequence). CDR3 DNA sequence: TGTGCCACCAGCAGATTCCGGGGGGTCGGGGATCAGCCCCAGCATTTT. Translated: CATSRFRGVGDQPQHF.

There are many counts of this clonotype. This chain joins TRBV7-8 and TRBJ1-5; TRBD1 is a possible D gene (5 bases). The V end was cut by 6 bases, the J end by 7 bases, with 16 bases between. Germline CDR1 and CDR2: SGHVS and FQNEAQ. This CDR3 has 14 amino acids. For the CDR3, the DNA is TGTGCCAGCAGTCCGGAGGCTGGGGCACAGCCCCAGCATTTT. This gives the protein CASSPEAGAQPQHF. Together with reference TRBV7-8 and TRBJ1-5, the CDR3 gives the full variable domain: GAGVSQSPRYKVAKRGQDVALRCDPISGHVSLFWYQQALGQGPEFLTYFQNEAQLDKSGLPSDRFFAERPEGSVSTLKIQRTQQEDSAVYLCASSPEAGAQPQHFGDGTRLSIL.

The table lists this clonotype with many counts. At one of its ends the junction is not consistent with the germline gene, which may arise from a read error. The CDR3 protein is CASSEAGTSGRPFYEQYF. DNA for the CDR3: TGTGCCAGCAGCGAAGCCGGGACTAGCGGGAGGCCCTTCTACGAGCAGTACTTC. The chain joins TRBV6-1 to TRBJ2-7; 15 positions match TRBD2. Germline lookup yields CDR1 MNHNS and CDR2 SASEGT. There are 18 residues in the CDR3.

This clonotype turned up a few times. This chain joins TRBV27 and TRBJ2-1; D gene uncertain. The CDR3 is 16 residues long. CDR1 is MNHEY, CDR2 SMNVEV, per germline (reference sequence). The V end lost 6 bases, the J end lost 0 bases, and 15 bases lay between the germline ends. CDR3: CASSPSLGHSYNEQFF. CDR3 sequence (DNA): TGTGCCAGCAGCCCTAGTTTGGGCCACTCCTACAATGAGCAGTTCTTC.

This clonotype was seen ten or more times. The V gene is TRBV7-8, the J gene TRBJ1-5; TRBD1 might be the D (5 bases). CDR1 is SGHVS and CDR2 is FQNEAQ in the germline V gene. V was trimmed by 1 base and J by 11 bases, leaving 9 bases between them. The CDR3 is 12 residues long. The CDR3 coding sequence is TGTGCCAGCAGCTTAGACGGGGGGACCCAGCATTTT. Its protein is CASSLDGGTQHF.

The gene calls are TRBV9 and TRBJ1-1; tentative D call: TRBD1 (5 bases). The germline gives CDR1 SGDLS, CDR2 YYNGEE. V was trimmed by 0 bases and J by 1 base, leaving 10 bases between them. The length of the CDR3 is 15 residues. CDR3 coding DNA: TGTGCCAGCAGCGTAGGGCCCCAGGGGAACACTGAAGCTTTCTTT. Protein sequence: CASSVGPQGNTEAFF.

This clonotype was recorded a few times. This chain uses TRBV12-5 with TRBJ1-2, with D perhaps matching TRBD1 (5 bases). CDR3 length: 13 residues. CDR1 is LGHNT and CDR2 is FRNRAP in the germline V gene. V lost 6 bases and J lost 6, with 14 bases in between. CDR3 sequence (DNA): TGTGCTAGTGGCCGCGGGACCGACGATGGCTACACCTTC. Translation: CASGRGTDDGYTF.

This chain uses TRBV20-1 with TRBJ2-1; TRBD2 matches 13 bases. This CDR3 comprises 15 residues. Unmatched junction bases numbered 3, after V lost 4 bases and J lost 3 bases. Germline CDR1 is DFQATT and CDR2 is SNEGSKA (reference sequence). The CDR3 bases are TGCAGTGCTAAACTAGCGGGAGGGAACTACAATGAGCAGTTCTTC. It encodes CSAKLAGGNYNEQFF.

This clonotype was seen more than once but under ten times. J is TRBJ2-3 and V is TRBV11-2, with a possible D match to TRBD1 (6 bases). There are 15 residues in the CDR3. Germline V gives CDR1 SGHAT, CDR2 FQNNGV. V was pared by 1 base and J by 2 bases, with 10 bases between. The CDR3 loop reads CASSLVRTVTDTQYF. The CDR3, as DNA: TGTGCCAGCAGCTTAGTTAGGACAGTCACAGATACGCAGTATTTT.

CDR3 sequence (DNA): TGTGCCAGCAGCTTAGCGGATTTCACAGATACGCAGTATTTT. This encodes CASSLADFTDTQYF. The chain employs TRBV7-9 and TRBJ2-3; D remains unclear. V was shortened by 0 bases and J by 2 bases, with 6 bases between the two germline ends. The CDR3 runs 14 residues. Germline loops: CDR1 SEHNR, CDR2 FQNEAQ (reference sequence).

V is TRBV19 and J is TRBJ2-1; either TRBD1 or TRBD2 may supply D (6 bases each). CDR3 length: 13 amino acids. Trimming cost V 2 bases and J 6 bases, with 8 bases left between them. Germline V gene sequence: CDR1 LNHDA, CDR2 SQIVND (reference sequence). The CDR3 DNA reads TGTGCCAGTAGTATAACGGGGGCCAATGAGCAGTTCTTC. Protein: CASSITGANEQFF. Combining the CDR3 with reference TRBV19 and TRBJ2-1 gives the whole variable domain DGGITQSPKYLFRKEGQNVTLSCEQNLNHDAMYWYRQDPGQGLRLIYYSQIVNDFQKGDIAEGYSVSREKKESFPLTVTSAQKNPTAFYLCASSITGANEQFFGPGTRLTVL.

This clonotype was picked up many times. The rearrangement links TRBV7-9 to TRBJ2-5; no definite D call. V gave up 1 base and J gave up 1 base, with 7 bases separating them. This CDR3 is 14 amino acids long. CDR1 is SEHNR, CDR2 FQNEAQ, per germline (reference sequence). The CDR3 region is CASSLVATQETQYF. DNA for the CDR3: TGTGCCAGCAGCTTAGTGGCGACCCAAGAGACCCAGTACTTC.

The chain has TRBV2 and TRBJ2-1; TRBD2 agrees at 7 bases. This CDR3 has 17 amino acids. Germline V CDR1 and CDR2: SNHLY, FYNNEI. Germline trimming cut 5 bases from V and 2 bases from J; bases unmatched to any gene: 12. DNA of the CDR3: TGTGCCAGCAGTACGCCCGCGGGAGATCGGACCTACAATGAGCAGTTCTTC. Its protein product is CASSTPAGDRTYNEQFF.

This clonotype was found a few times. The chain links TRBV6-6 to TRBJ2-7, with D possibly matching TRBD1 (6 bases). CDR1 is MNHNY, CDR2 SVGAGI, per germline (reference sequence). This CDR3 region has 13 residues. V lost 4 bases and J lost 4, with 11 bases in between. CDR3 in amino acids: CASSFDRLYEQYF. In DNA form, the CDR3 reads TGTGCCAGCAGTTTTGACAGGTTATACGAGCAGTACTTC.

This clonotype was recorded many times. DNA for the CDR3: TGTGCCAGCAGTTTAGTAGGAGTTCTTGGAATCGGATCAGACTCTGGAAACACCATATATTTT. Translated, it gives CASSLVGVLGIGSDSGNTIYF. The V gene is TRBV12-3 or TRBV12-4, the J gene TRBJ1-3; no firm D call. With 1 base removed from V and 0 bases from J, the gap between germline ends came to 25 bases. This CDR3 spans 21 amino acids.

Only a few counts were recorded for this clonotype. This chain links TRBV5-1 with TRBJ2-7, with D possibly TRBD1 on 5 matching bases. Germline assignment: CDR1 SGHRS and CDR2 YFSETQ. V lost 0 bases and J 7 bases, leaving 11 bases between the germline ends. This CDR3 is 13 amino acids long. CDR3 amino acids: CASSLEGVGEQYF. CDR3 DNA: TGCGCCAGCAGCTTGGAAGGGGTCGGGGAGCAGTACTTC. Filled out from reference TRBV5-1 and TRBJ2-7, the complete variable domain reads KAGVTQTPRYLIKTRGQQVTLSCSPISGHRSVSWYQQTPGQGLQFLFEYFSETQRNKGNFPGRFSGRQFSNSRSEMNVSTLELGDSALYLCASSLEGVGEQYFGPGTRLTVT.

This chain links TRBV29-1 with TRBJ2-7, with 9 bases lining up with TRBD1. CDR3 size: 15 residues. Germline lookup yields CDR1 SQVTM and CDR2 ANQGSEA. The V and J ends lost 1 base and 6 bases, in that order; junction bases with no gene match: 10. The DNA of the CDR3 is TGCAGCGTTGAAGTTTTGGACAGGGGATATATCGAGCAGTACTTC. Translating gives CSVEVLDRGYIEQYF.

The chain carries TRBV29-1 and TRBJ2-7; 7 bases agree with TRBD1. V lost 1 base and J lost 3; bases outside the gene matches: 0. The germline CDR1 and CDR2 sequences are SQVTM and ANQGSEA. This CDR3 contains 12 residues. This CDR3 reads CSVEGQGYEQYF. In DNA form, the CDR3 reads TGCAGCGTTGAAGGACAGGGCTACGAGCAGTACTTC.

This clonotype has a handful of counts. The chain recombines TRBV5-6 with TRBJ2-7; perhaps D is TRBD1 or TRBD2 (8 bases each). Germline V lookup: CDR1 SGHDT, CDR2 YYEEEE. The CDR3 contains 15 residues. Trimming stripped 4 bases from V and 3 bases from J, with 17 bases between. This chain's CDR3 is CASSPGQGLDYEQYF. The CDR3 coding sequence is TGTGCCAGCAGCCCCGGACAGGGACTAGACTACGAGCAGTACTTC.